The 7 T cell receptor beta chains in this list originate from one sample, sequenced in a study of Graves' ophthalmopathy and Graves' hyperthyroidism. Amplification from RNA transcripts yielded the TCR beta CDR3 regions. The workflow started with a first-round RT-PCR run with HTBI primers and then moved on to a second-round multiplex PCR. One entry per CDR3 protein results from TCRdb running MiXCR on the multiplex PCR reads. The table lists a few hundred thousand distinct CDR3 sequences, 39% of them singletons, with around 4.6% in the top ten. Sequenced sample: peripheral blood or thyroid tissue (not recorded which). The receptor set was obtained from an adult man with Graves' hyperthyroidism.

This clonotype showed up many times. The rearrangement links TRBV12-3 or TRBV12-4 to TRBJ1-2; D is ambiguous. With 3 bases removed from V and 5 bases from J, the gap between germline ends came to 10 bases. CDR3 length: 13 amino acids. CDR3 amino acids: CASSFPLGYGYTF. CDR3 DNA sequence: TGTGCCAGCAGTTTCCCTCTAGGTTATGGCTACACCTTC.

This rearrangement joins TRBV29-1 to TRBJ1-1; maybe TRBD1 (5 bases). The CDR3 has 15 residues. Germline lookup yields CDR1 SQVTM and CDR2 ANQGSEA. Trimming left V 2 bases short and J 3 bases short, with 16 bases between. The CDR3 here is CSVEIVRGRHTEAFF. CDR3 sequence (DNA): TGCAGCGTTGAAATAGTTCGGGGGAGGCACACTGAAGCTTTCTTT. Combining the CDR3 with reference TRBV29-1 and TRBJ1-1 gives the whole variable domain SAVISQKPSRDICQRGTSLTIQCQVDSQVTMMFWYRQQPGQSLTLIATANQGSEATYESGFVIDKFPISRPNLTFSTLTVSNMSPEDSSIYLCSVEIVRGRHTEAFFGQGTRLTVV.

As concerns this clonotype: Since the CDR3 does not end with the conserved phenylalanine or tryptophan, this likely comes from a read error. The chain recombines TRBV20-1 with TRBJ2-5; 11 nucleotides line up with TRBD2. V dropped 0 bases and J dropped 1; count of bases not matched to a gene: 7. CDR1 and CDR2 from the germline V gene are DFQATT and SNEGSKA (reference sequence). The CDR3 spans 17 residues. CDR3 nucleotides: TGCAGTGCTAGAGAATGGCTAGCGGGGGGACCCCAAGAGACCCAGTACCTC. Its translation: CSAREWLAGGPQETQYL.

This clonotype was picked up a small number of times. V and J are TRBV28 and TRBJ1-1; D unresolved. CDR1 and CDR2 (germline): MDHEN, SYDVKM. Trimming took 4 bases from V and 5 from J, leaving 8 bases between them. This CDR3 contains 12 residues. The CDR3 nucleotides read TGTGCCAGCAGTTACAGTAAGACTGAAGCTTTCTTT. It is translated as CASSYSKTEAFF. The variable domain in full, with the rest retrieved from reference TRBV28 and TRBJ1-1, is DVKVTQSSRYLVKRTGEKVFLECVQDMDHENMFWYRQDPGLGLRLIYFSYDVKMKEKGDIPEGYSVSREKKERFSLILESASTNQTSMYLCASSYSKTEAFFGQGTRLTVV.

The rearrangement links TRBV7-9 to TRBJ1-2; D unclear. Trimming took 5 bases from V and 3 from J, leaving 13 bases between them. The CDR3 length is 14 residues. Looked up from germline, CDR1 is SEHNR and CDR2 is FQNEAQ (reference sequence). CDR3 loop: CASSLRTEYYGYTF. CDR3 sequence (DNA): TGTGCCAGCAGCCTAAGGACGGAGTACTATGGCTACACCTTC.

This clonotype was counted ten times or more. V and J are TRBV20-1 and TRBJ1-1, with D perhaps TRBD1 (6 bases). Trimming stripped 8 bases from V and 0 bases from J, with 16 bases between. The CDR3 length is 14 residues. CDR1 and CDR2 from the germline V gene are DFQATT and SNEGSKA (reference sequence). The CDR3 spells CSTPARTVNTEAFF. The CDR3 region has the DNA TGCAGTACCCCCGCCCGGACAGTGAACACTGAAGCTTTCTTT.

On this clonotype itself: A clone one base away is much larger, so this may be a read error. The chain carries TRBV4-1 and TRBJ1-2; D gene ambiguous. Germline V CDR1 and CDR2: MGHRA, YSYEKL. The CDR3 has 15 amino acids. Trimming pared 0 bases from V and 7 bases from J, leaving 15 bases between. CDR3 sequence reads: CASSQDGGFHCGYTF. The CDR3 coding sequence is TGCGCCAGCAGCCAAGATGGAGGATTTCACTGTGGCTACACCTTC.